This entry concerns a single TCR beta chain. The sample comes from a study of cytotoxic CD8 clonotypes in ibrutinib-treated CLL. The wider study: Each sample contained, on average, approximately 230,000 productive templates and 94,000 or so productive rearrangements.

The table came from immunoSEQ multiplex PCR; TCRdb's copy has only in-frame clones and leaves some out. The repertoire holds 250,000 or so clones, with 60% to 75% as singletons. Germline lookup yields CDR1 SGHVS and CDR2 FNYEAQ. V shed 2 bases, J shed 0 bases, and the junction held 7 bases outside the gene matches. The length of the CDR3 is 18 residues. This sample comprised PBMCs, obtained after 24 months of ibrutinib treatment. This TCR derives from a human donor with chronic lymphocytic leukemia. The chain joins TRBV7-6 to TRBJ2-6, with 7 bases matching TRBD1. The CDR3, as DNA: TGTGCCAGCAGCTTACGGACAGGTAGTAGCTCTGGGGCCAACGTCCTGACTTTC. Encoded protein: CASSLRTGSSSGANVLTF.